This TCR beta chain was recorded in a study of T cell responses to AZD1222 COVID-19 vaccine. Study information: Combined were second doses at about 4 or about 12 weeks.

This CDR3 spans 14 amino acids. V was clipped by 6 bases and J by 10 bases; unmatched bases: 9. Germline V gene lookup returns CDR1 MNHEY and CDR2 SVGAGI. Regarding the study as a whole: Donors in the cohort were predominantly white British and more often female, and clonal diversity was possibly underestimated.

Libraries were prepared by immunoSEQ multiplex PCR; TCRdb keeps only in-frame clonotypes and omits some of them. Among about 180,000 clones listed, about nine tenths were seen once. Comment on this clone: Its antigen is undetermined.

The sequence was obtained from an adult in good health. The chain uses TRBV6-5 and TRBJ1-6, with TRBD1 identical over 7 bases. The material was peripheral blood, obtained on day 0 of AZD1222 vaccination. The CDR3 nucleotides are TGTGCCAGCAGGGCTGACAGGGTACGGTCACCCCTCCACTTT. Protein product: CASRADRVRSPLHF.